Listed below are T cell receptor beta chains from one sample, sequenced in a study of cytomegalovirus exposure and HLA in healthy donors. Clones were sequenced by immunoSEQ multiplex PCR, and TCRdb holds only the in-frame ones, with some missing. The sample lists about 140,000 clones, roughly four fifths occurring once. Sequenced input: PBMCs. Receptors originate from a woman aged 25 to 45 in good health and CMV-seronegative. Both conserved end residues are part of each CDR3.

v_gene | CDR3aa
TRBV10-3 | CAISPQAGAAGNEQFF
TRBV5-1 | CASSSTGQGNSPLHF
TRBV6-6 | CASSPGIETQYF
TRBV27 | CASTNLAGQGASYIYNSPLHF
TRBV19 | CASMGTVSGNTIYF
TRBV5-1 | CASSLQQSYGYTF
TRBV21-1 | CASSPRNSPLHF
TRBV5-1 | CASSFGNEQFF
TRBV4-2 | CASSQDGTSAYNEQFF
TRBV4-3 | CASSQGTGFEKLFF
TRBV15 | CATSRRYTYEQYF
TRBV2 | CASKGTGGNSGNTIYF
TRBV6-6 | CASRRGQGAGGEKLFF
TRBV5-1 | CASRPGTGFTEAFF
TRBV28 | CASTPSTLSGANVLTF
TRBV5-8 | CASGVSGDLYEQYF
TRBV6-1 | CASSVLTGDNSPLHF
TRBV6-1 | CANSRDRGRYGYTF
TRBV7-8 | CASSPMTRSYEQYF
TRBV6-6 | CASSKQGAYQPQHF
TRBV28 | CASSLSRIAYEQYF
TRBV14 | CASRLSGGQETQYF
TRBV4-1 | CASSQGGRDYGYTF
TRBV2 | CASSPTGGFSSYNEQFF
TRBV19 | CASSMGGGQPQHF
TRBV7-6 | CASSPSLKRGEDTEAFF
TRBV7-2 | CASSSRRDGANVLTF
TRBV7-2 | CASSSSGGASEQFF
TRBV5-4 | CASSLDLQGHEKLFF
TRBV2 | CASVGDRGPYEQYF
TRBV28 | CASSAGLNSRGGYTF
TRBV28 | CASRTGTGGEQYF
TRBV7-9 | CASSSEPTGTEGYTF
TRBV6-1 | CASSDQGDYGYTF